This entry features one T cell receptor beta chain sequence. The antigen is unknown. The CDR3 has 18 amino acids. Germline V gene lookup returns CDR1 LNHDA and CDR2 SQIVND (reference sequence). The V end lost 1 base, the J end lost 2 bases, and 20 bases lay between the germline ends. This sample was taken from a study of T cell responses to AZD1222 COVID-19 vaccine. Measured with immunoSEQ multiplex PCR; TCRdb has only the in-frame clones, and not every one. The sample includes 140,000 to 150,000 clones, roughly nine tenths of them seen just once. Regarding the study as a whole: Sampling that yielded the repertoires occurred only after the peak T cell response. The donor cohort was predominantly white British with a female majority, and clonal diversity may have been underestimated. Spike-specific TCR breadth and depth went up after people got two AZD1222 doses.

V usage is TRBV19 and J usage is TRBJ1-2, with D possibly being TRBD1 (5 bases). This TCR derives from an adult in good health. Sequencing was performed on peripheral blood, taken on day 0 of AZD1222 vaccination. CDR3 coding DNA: TGTGCCAGTAGTATAGGCCCCCTCGCTTTAAGACAGAACTATGGCTACACCTTC. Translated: CASSIGPLALRQNYGYTF.